This T cell receptor (beta chain) is from a study of blood T cell repertoires in COVID-19. The CDR3 loop spans 16 amino acids. Unmatched junction bases numbered 4, after V lost 0 bases and J lost 1 base. Germline values: CDR1 KGHDR, CDR2 SFDVKD. Clones were read by immunoSEQ multiplex PCR, and TCRdb kept only the in-frame ones, dropping some. This table has some 50,000 clones, approximately 82% appearing once. The source of this sequence is a human donor in a cohort sampled during active COVID-19. The chain uses TRBV24-1 and TRBJ2-5, with 7 bases aligning to TRBD2. Sequencing was done on a sample of peripheral blood. The CDR3 sequence: CATSDLLPSGQETQYF. The CDR3 DNA is TGTGCCACCAGTGATTTGTTGCCTAGCGGCCAAGAGACCCAGTACTTC.